These 9 T cell receptor beta chains were sequenced from one sample in a study of shared clonotypes between healthy human individuals. Repertoires were generated with immunoSEQ multiplex PCR, while TCRdb's copy carries only in-frame clones and drops some. The sample contains 660,000 or so clones, 95% to 97% of which appear only once. Terminally differentiated effector memory CD45RA+ cells were excluded from the naive CD8 cells, which were CD45RO-negative and positively selected for CCR7. Sequenced input: naive CD8+ T cells sorted from blood. The origin of the receptors is a woman aged 25-40 years in good health.

This clone was seen once. This rearrangement joins TRBV28 to TRBJ1-1, with D uncertain. CDR1 is MDHEN and CDR2 is SYDVKM in the germline V gene. Trimming took 6 bases from V and 4 from J, leaving 9 bases between them. The CDR3 is 12 amino acids. This chain's CDR3 is CASSGVLTEAFF. Written as DNA, the CDR3 is TGTGCCAGCAGCGGGGTCCTCACTGAAGCTTTCTTT. Full variable domain (missing parts from reference TRBV28 and TRBJ1-1): DVKVTQSSRYLVKRTGEKVFLECVQDMDHENMFWYRQDPGLGLRLIYFSYDVKMKEKGDIPEGYSVSREKKERFSLILESASTNQTSMYLCASSGVLTEAFFGQGTRLTVV.

The chain employs TRBV11-2 and TRBJ2-1; 11 bases map to TRBD2. V lost 1 base, J lost 5 bases, and 13 bases stayed unmatched. The CDR3 is made up of 19 amino acids. The germline V gene has CDR1 SGHAT and CDR2 FQNNGV. In DNA form, the CDR3 reads TGTGCCAGCAGCTTAGTTGAGATGTTGGGGACTAGCGGCCACAATGAGCAGTTCTTC. This sequence encodes CASSLVEMLGTSGHNEQFF.

In DNA form, the CDR3 reads TGTGCCAGCAGATCATCGGGACAGGGAGGCGGTGGCACTGAAGCTTTCTTT. Translating gives CASRSSGQGGGGTEAFF. This chain links TRBV7-9 with TRBJ1-1; TRBD1 aligns across 9 bases. Per germline, CDR1 SEHNR and CDR2 FQNEAQ (reference sequence). Trimming at V came to 6 bases and at J to 4 bases, leaving 15 bases not matched to a gene. This CDR3 is built from 17 residues. Based on the CDR3 plus reference TRBV7-9 and TRBJ1-1, the full variable domain is DTGVSQNPRHKITKRGQNVTFRCDPISEHNRLYWYRQTLGQGPEFLTYFQNEAQLEKSRLLSDRFSAERPKGSFSTLEIQRTEQGDSAMYLCASRSSGQGGGGTEAFFGQGTRLTVV.

V gene TRBV29-1 combines with J gene TRBJ2-3; 10 bases line up with TRBD2. Germline V gene sequence: CDR1 SQVTM, CDR2 ANQGSEA. The CDR3 has 18 residues. V was pared by 8 bases and J by 2 bases, with 19 bases of the junction left unmatched. The DNA of the CDR3 is TGCAGCTCGTGGCTCCCAAGCGGGAGGGCCTCTTACACAGATACGCAGTATTTT. Residues: CSSWLPSGRASYTDTQYF.

V gene TRBV2 combines with J gene TRBJ2-7; 13 nucleotides agree with TRBD2. CDR3 length: 13 residues. Germline CDR1 reads SNHLY; CDR2 reads FYNNEI. V gave up 8 bases and J gave up 3 bases; unmatched junction bases: 1. The CDR3 loop reads CASGLAGDYEQYF. DNA of the CDR3: TGTGCCAGCGGACTAGCGGGGGACTACGAGCAGTACTTC.

The chain recombines TRBV28 with TRBJ2-4; D remains ambiguous. V lost 2 bases, J lost 2 bases, and 1 base lay in between. CDR1 and CDR2 (germline): MDHEN, SYDVKM. This CDR3 contains 12 residues. This CDR3 is CASSLPKNIQYF. Written as DNA, the CDR3 is TGTGCCAGCAGTTTACCCAAAAACATTCAGTACTTC. The full variable domain, completed using reference TRBV28 and TRBJ2-4, is DVKVTQSSRYLVKRTGEKVFLECVQDMDHENMFWYRQDPGLGLRLIYFSYDVKMKEKGDIPEGYSVSREKKERFSLILESASTNQTSMYLCASSLPKNIQYFGAGTRLSVL.

This chain uses TRBV30 with TRBJ1-1, with TRBD1 identical over 9 bases. Germline lookup yields CDR1 GTSNPN and CDR2 SVGIG (reference sequence). J gave up 4 bases and V 1 base, and 4 bases lay outside the gene matches. The CDR3 extends over 14 amino acids. CDR3 bases: TGTGCCTGGAGTGCAGGACAGGGGCGCACTGAAGCTTTCTTT. It specifies CAWSAGQGRTEAFF. The whole variable domain, remainder taken from reference TRBV30 and TRBJ1-1, is SQTIHQWPATLVQPVGSPLSLECTVEGTSNPNLYWYRQAAGRGLQLLFYSVGIGQISSEVPQNLSASRPQDRQFILSSKKLLLSDSGFYLCAWSAGQGRTEAFFGQGTRLTVV.

This chain links TRBV11-2 with TRBJ2-5; 12 nucleotides match TRBD1. The trim removed 4 bases at V and 5 bases at J, leaving 5 bases unmatched. This CDR3 spans 15 amino acids. The germline V gene has CDR1 SGHAT and CDR2 FQNNGV. CDR3 in DNA: TGTGCCAGCAGCTCTGGGACAGGGGGCCGGGAGACCCAGTACTTC. This translates into CASSSGTGGRETQYF.

The chain recombines TRBV6-5 with TRBJ2-1, with D tentatively TRBD1 or TRBD2 (5 bases each). Germline assignment: CDR1 MNHEY and CDR2 SVGAGI. The CDR3 length is 16 residues. Trimming removed 0 bases at V and 4 bases at J, with 13 bases between. The CDR3 sequence: CASSYSVGERYNEQFF. CDR3 in DNA: TGTGCCAGCAGTTACTCTGTGGGGGAGAGGTACAATGAGCAGTTCTTC.